These 31 T cell receptor beta chains were sequenced from one sample in a study of shared clonotypes between healthy human individuals. The naive CD8 subset, CD45RO-negative cells positively selected for CCR7, excluded terminally differentiated effector memory CD45RA+ cells. The method was immunoSEQ multiplex PCR; TCRdb's version includes in-frame clones alone and lacks a portion of them. The data hold approximately 2,200,000 clones, with about 93% observed a single time. Sequenced: naive CD8+ T cells from PBMCs. The receptors were sampled from a man younger than 35 in good health. Some clones in this sample may be carry-over from other donors' samples.

To note about this clone: Other nucleotide sequences in the sample specify the same CDR3. J is TRBJ1-1 and V is TRBV5-4; no definite D call. Germline values: CDR1 SGHNT, CDR2 YYREEE (reference sequence). CDR3 size: 13 residues. Trimming removed 3 bases from V and 5 bases from J, with 11 bases in between. The CDR3 loop reads CASSSGRGTEAFF. The CDR3 DNA sequence: TGTGCCAGCAGCTCCGGACGAGGGACTGAAGCTTTCTTT.

The J gene is TRBJ2-7, the V gene TRBV27; possibly TRBD1 for D (5 bases). Germline CDR1 is MNHEY and CDR2 is SMNVEV (reference sequence). The CDR3 is made up of 16 amino acids. Trimming shortened V by 1 base and J by 4 bases, and 17 bases separated the two germline ends. The CDR3: CASSLLLSKGPYEQYF. The CDR3 region has the DNA TGTGCCAGCAGTTTATTGCTCTCCAAGGGGCCATACGAGCAGTACTTC.

The CDR3: CASSLRPGEVSAGSYEQYF. The CDR3 DNA sequence: TGTGCCAGCAGCTTAAGGCCAGGGGAAGTCTCAGCGGGCTCCTACGAGCAGTACTTC. The chain is built from TRBV7-9 and TRBJ2-7; D is perhaps TRBD1 or TRBD2 (6 bases each). The V end was cut by 2 bases, the J end by 0 bases, with 23 bases between. From germline, CDR1 is SEHNR and CDR2 FQNEAQ (reference sequence). CDR3 size: 19 residues.

The chain links TRBV29-1 to TRBJ2-5; no firm D call. V shed 7 bases and J shed 3 bases, with 9 bases lying between them. Germline loops: CDR1 SQVTM, CDR2 ANQGSEA. CDR3 length equals 11 residues. DNA for the CDR3: TGCAGCGCGACTTCGGAAGAGACCCAGTACTTC. Translation gives CSATSEETQYF. The variable domain in full, completed from reference TRBV29-1 and TRBJ2-5, reads SAVISQKPSRDICQRGTSLTIQCQVDSQVTMMFWYRQQPGQSLTLIATANQGSEATYESGFVIDKFPISRPNLTFSTLTVSNMSPEDSSIYLCSATSEETQYFGPGTRLLVL.

The V call is TRBV6-5, the J call TRBJ2-5; 7 positions match TRBD2. With V trimmed by 5 bases and J by 5 bases, 11 bases remained unmatched. The CDR3 is 15 residues long. The germline gives CDR1 MNHEY, CDR2 SVGAGI. The DNA for the CDR3 is TGTGCCAGCAGTCGCCAGGCGGGAGTAGGGGAGACCCAGTACTTC. It codes for CASSRQAGVGETQYF.

The gene calls are TRBV20-1 and TRBJ2-1, with a possible D match to TRBD2 (5 bases). This CDR3 is built from 11 residues. Trimming took off 1 base at V and 10 bases at J, with 8 bases between the two ends. Germline CDR1 DFQATT, CDR2 SNEGSKA (reference sequence). CDR3 loop: CSARAASEQFF. DNA of the CDR3: TGCAGTGCTAGAGCGGCTAGCGAGCAGTTCTTC.

On this clone: Other DNA sequences of this sample code for an identical CDR3. The genes are TRBV6-5 and TRBJ2-7; D is perhaps TRBD1 (6 bases). Germline V lookup: CDR1 MNHEY, CDR2 SVGAGI. V lost 2 bases and J lost 4, with 12 bases in between. The CDR3 spans 14 residues. CDR3: CASSYGGRGYEQYF. DNA of the CDR3: TGTGCCAGCAGTTACGGTGGCAGGGGTTACGAGCAGTACTTC.

The chain couples TRBV11-2 to TRBJ2-4; no definite D call. The germline V gene encodes CDR1 SGHAT and CDR2 FQNNGV. V shed 5 bases and J shed 8 bases, with 16 bases lying between them. The CDR3 length is 14 residues. CDR3 in amino acids: CASSPHPVGDIQYF. The CDR3 DNA reads as TGTGCCAGCAGCCCCCACCCCGTTGGGGACATTCAGTACTTC.

The genes are TRBV7-9 and TRBJ2-1; TRBD2 aligns across 7 bases. V dropped 5 bases and J dropped 4; count of bases not matched to a gene: 11. From germline, CDR1 is SEHNR and CDR2 FQNEAQ (reference sequence). There are 16 residues in the CDR3. CDR3 protein: CASSDNAASGYNEQFF. CDR3 nucleotides: TGTGCCAGCAGCGATAATGCGGCTAGCGGATACAATGAGCAGTTCTTC.

This clone was seen once. The gene calls are TRBV9 and TRBJ2-5; 7 bases map to TRBD1. From germline, CDR1 is SGDLS and CDR2 YYNGEE. J gave up 4 bases and V 3 bases, and 18 bases lay outside the gene matches. This CDR3 is built from 18 residues. The CDR3 sequence is CASSGEIPEGGKGETQYF. Here the CDR3 DNA reads TGTGCCAGCAGCGGAGAGATCCCAGAAGGGGGCAAGGGAGAGACCCAGTACTTC.

The rearrangement joins TRBV2 to TRBJ2-3; either TRBD1 or TRBD2 may supply D (6 bases each). CDR3 length: 16 amino acids. V lost 0 bases and J 2 bases, leaving 12 bases between the germline ends. Germline V lookup: CDR1 SNHLY, CDR2 FYNNEI. CDR3 nucleotide sequence: TGTGCCAGCAGTGAAGCGGCAGGGGAGGCCACAGATACGCAGTATTTT. This sequence encodes CASSEAAGEATDTQYF.

The chain joins TRBV15 to TRBJ2-1; no definite D call. CDR3 size: 13 residues. The V end was cut by 3 bases, the J end by 6 bases, with 9 bases between. Germline values: CDR1 LNHNV, CDR2 YYDKDF (reference sequence). The CDR3 DNA reads as TGTGCCACCAGCAGGTTTGTAGGCAATGAGCAGTTCTTC. Protein product: CATSRFVGNEQFF.

This chain connects TRBV28 to TRBJ2-5, with 7 bases that match TRBD1. The junction had 12 bases not matched to a gene; V was cut back by 4 bases and J by 7 bases. The CDR3 is made up of 15 amino acids. CDR1 and CDR2 from the germline V gene are MDHEN and SYDVKM. The CDR3 region has the DNA TGTGCCAGCAGTTCCATGACAGGGTGGGTGGGGACCCAGTACTTC. Its protein is CASSSMTGWVGTQYF.

This chain uses TRBV7-3 with TRBJ2-1, with a weak D call TRBD2 (6 bases). The CDR3 sequence is 16 residues long. V was cut by 0 bases and J by 0 bases, with 9 bases left in between. Germline CDR1 reads SGHTA; CDR2 reads FQGTGA. The DNA for the CDR3 is TGTGCCAGCAGCTTAACGGCGGGGCTCTCCTACAATGAGCAGTTCTTC. This encodes CASSLTAGLSYNEQFF.

The chain has TRBV28 and TRBJ2-5, with 9 bases aligning to TRBD1. V lost 6 bases, J lost 2 bases, and 7 bases stayed unmatched. The CDR3 spans 15 residues. Germline values: CDR1 MDHEN, CDR2 SYDVKM. CDR3 nucleotide sequence: TGTGCCAGCAGACCAACGGACAGGGGACAAGAGACCCAGTACTTC. Encoded protein: CASRPTDRGQETQYF.

Only a few counts were recorded for this clone. This sequence joins TRBV6-1 and TRBJ2-7; D unresolved. V lost 0 bases to trimming and J lost 0 bases, with 9 bases between them. Germline loops: CDR1 MNHNS, CDR2 SASEGT. CDR3 length: 15 amino acids. CDR3 bases: TGTGCCAGCAGTGAAGCGCGCATCACCTCCTACGAGCAGTACTTC. Residues: CASSEARITSYEQYF.

The chain couples TRBV4-3 to TRBJ2-3; D may be TRBD2 (5 bases). Germline CDR1 reads LGHNA; CDR2 reads YSLEER. This CDR3 is 17 amino acids long. V lost 0 bases to trimming and J lost 0 bases, with 13 bases between them. CDR3 loop: CASSQDREQLSTDTQYF. The DNA of the CDR3 is TGCGCCAGCAGCCAAGATCGGGAACAGCTTAGCACAGATACGCAGTATTTT.

The chain uses TRBV15 and TRBJ2-1; D is perhaps TRBD1 or TRBD2 (5 bases each). V dropped 6 bases and J dropped 5 bases, with 17 bases sitting between them. The CDR3 extends over 15 amino acids. Germline CDR1 reads LNHNV; CDR2 reads YYDKDF (reference sequence). CDR3 in amino acids: CATSQGVGRDNEQFF. CDR3 coding DNA: TGTGCCACCAGTCAGGGAGTGGGCCGTGACAATGAGCAGTTCTTC.

A note on this clone: Within the sample, other DNA sequences also encode this same CDR3. The CDR3 spells CASSSRTVSYEQYF. CDR3 coding DNA: TGTGCCAGCAGCTCCAGGACAGTCTCCTACGAGCAGTACTTC. The gene calls are TRBV11-2 and TRBJ2-7; D is perhaps TRBD1 (6 bases). V was cut by 4 bases and J by 0 bases, with 10 bases left in between. The CDR3 is 14 amino acids. Germline V gene data show CDR1 as SGHAT and CDR2 as FQNNGV.

This chain joins TRBV19 and TRBJ1-1; D unresolved. The V gene's germline CDR1 is LNHDA and CDR2 SQIVND (reference sequence). With 5 bases removed from V and 6 bases from J, the gap between germline ends came to 19 bases. The CDR3 sequence is 15 residues long. CDR3 in amino acids: CASSAPGLRGPEAFF. CDR3 sequence (DNA): TGTGCCAGTAGTGCCCCGGGCCTCCGTGGGCCTGAAGCTTTCTTT.

The chain has TRBV11-2 and TRBJ2-1; D is possibly TRBD2 (5 bases). The germline V gene encodes CDR1 SGHAT and CDR2 FQNNGV. This CDR3 is built from 17 residues. Deletions cut 5 bases from V and 1 base from J, with 18 bases between. CDR3 amino acids: CASSAGPQVQSYNEQFF. The CDR3 DNA reads as TGTGCCAGCAGCGCGGGCCCCCAGGTACAGTCCTACAATGAGCAGTTCTTC. Complete variable domain (other parts from reference TRBV11-2 and TRBJ2-1): EAGVAQSPRYKIIEKRQSVAFWCNPISGHATLYWYQQILGQGPKLLIQFQNNGVVDDSQLPKDRFSAERLKGVDSTLKIQPAKLEDSAVYLCASSAGPQVQSYNEQFFGPGTRLTVL.

The chain uses TRBV4-1 and TRBJ1-1; tentative D call: TRBD1 (5 bases). Germline assignment: CDR1 MGHRA and CDR2 YSYEKL. This CDR3 region has 16 residues. V lost 1 base and J lost 1, with 13 bases in between. CDR3 in amino acids: CASSQGLGERNTEAFF. For the CDR3, the DNA is TGCGCCAGCAGCCAAGGGCTGGGGGAGAGGAACACTGAAGCTTTCTTT.

The genes are TRBV4-3 and TRBJ2-1; 10 nucleotides match TRBD1. The V segment lost 4 bases and the J segment 4 bases; nucleotides outside the gene matches: 7. Germline-derived CDR1 and CDR2 are LGHNA and YSLEER. There are 16 residues in the CDR3. CDR3 DNA sequence: TGCGCCAGCAGCCGCGAGGGGACAGGGGTTTACAATGAGCAGTTCTTC. It translates to CASSREGTGVYNEQFF.

This sequence joins TRBV7-6 and TRBJ2-2; 9 bases agree with TRBD2. The CDR3 covers 17 residues. Per the germline V gene, CDR1 is SGHVS and CDR2 is FNYEAQ. The junction had 6 bases not matched to a gene; V was cut back by 1 base and J by 3 bases. CDR3 sequence: CASSLDRLAAYTGELFF. For the CDR3, the DNA is TGTGCCAGCAGCTTAGACAGACTAGCGGCGTACACCGGGGAGCTGTTTTTT.

This clone was counted between two and nine times. V is TRBV28 and J is TRBJ1-5; no clear D gene. Deletions cut 2 bases from V and 3 bases from J, with 11 bases between. Germline V gene data show CDR1 as MDHEN and CDR2 as SYDVKM. The CDR3 spans 15 residues. This CDR3 is CASSLITATNQPQHF. The CDR3 DNA follows: TGTGCCAGCAGTTTAATAACAGCAACCAATCAGCCCCAGCATTTT.

The chain recombines TRBV28 with TRBJ2-7, with no clear D. CDR1 is MDHEN and CDR2 is SYDVKM in the germline V gene. V dropped 10 bases and J dropped 0 bases, with 16 bases sitting between them. The CDR3 loop spans 14 amino acids. For the CDR3, the DNA is TGTGCCACAGGAGCGCCGTGGAGCTCCTACGAGCAGTACTTC. Translation gives CATGAPWSSYEQYF.

V usage is TRBV7-8 and J usage is TRBJ2-7; D is uncertain. CDR3 size: 15 residues. The ends were cut back, 4 bases at V and 1 base at J, with 14 bases in the middle. Germline CDR1 is SGHVS and CDR2 is FQNEAQ. CDR3 coding DNA: TGTGCCAGCAGCTCCTTAATGACAAGTTCCTACGAGCAGTACTTC. Protein: CASSSLMTSSYEQYF.

The chain employs TRBV4-1 and TRBJ2-4; possibly TRBD2 for D (6 bases). CDR1 MGHRA and CDR2 YSYEKL come from the germline V gene. V was trimmed by 9 bases and J by 10 bases, leaving 19 bases between them. The CDR3 runs to 13 residues. The CDR3 DNA is TGCGCCAGTATCGACAGCCTCGCGGGGATTCAGTACTTC. Amino acid sequence: CASIDSLAGIQYF.

The chain recombines TRBV7-9 with TRBJ2-1, with 10 bases matching TRBD2. V gave up 0 bases and J gave up 0 bases; unmatched junction bases: 2. The CDR3 length is 17 residues. Germline V gene data show CDR1 as SEHNR and CDR2 as FQNEAQ (reference sequence). The CDR3 loop reads CASSLASGRASYNEQFF. In DNA form, the CDR3 reads TGTGCCAGCAGCTTAGCGAGCGGGAGGGCCTCCTACAATGAGCAGTTCTTC.

The chain employs TRBV6-6 and TRBJ2-6; weak D call: TRBD2 (5 bases). The CDR3 consists of 13 residues. Germline CDR1 and CDR2: MNHNY and SVGAGI (reference sequence). Trimming removed 6 bases at V and 2 bases at J, with 5 bases between. Written as DNA, the CDR3 is TGTGCCAGCAGGGAGGCTGGGGCCAACGTCCTGACTTTC. It codes for CASREAGANVLTF.

The CDR3 spells CASSQGGVGSYEQYF. CDR3 DNA sequence: TGTGCCAGCAGTCAGGGCGGCGTCGGCTCCTACGAGCAGTACTTC. The chain carries TRBV4-2 and TRBJ2-7; tentatively, D is TRBD1 (5 bases). The germline V and J ends were trimmed by 6 bases and 0 bases, with 15 bases remaining between them. Germline V gives CDR1 LGHNA, CDR2 YNFKEQ. There are 15 residues in the CDR3.